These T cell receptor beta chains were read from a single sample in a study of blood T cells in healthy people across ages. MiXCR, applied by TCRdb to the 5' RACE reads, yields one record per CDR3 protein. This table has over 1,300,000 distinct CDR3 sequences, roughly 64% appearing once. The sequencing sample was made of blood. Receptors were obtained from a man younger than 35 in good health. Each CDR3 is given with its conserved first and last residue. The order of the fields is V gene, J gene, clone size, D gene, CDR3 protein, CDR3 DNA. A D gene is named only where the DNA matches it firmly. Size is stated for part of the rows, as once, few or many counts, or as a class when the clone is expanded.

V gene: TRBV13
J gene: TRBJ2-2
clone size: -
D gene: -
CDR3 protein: CASSFQGNGELFF
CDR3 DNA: TGTGCCAGCAGCTTTCAAGGGAACGGGGAGCTGTTTTTT

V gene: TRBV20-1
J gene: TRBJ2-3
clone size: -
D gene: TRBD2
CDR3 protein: CSAREVRTSDITDTQYF
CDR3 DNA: TGCAGTGCTAGAGAAGTAAGGACTAGCGACATCACAGATACGCAGTATTTT

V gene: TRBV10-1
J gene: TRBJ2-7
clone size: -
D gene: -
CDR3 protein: CASSESEASYEQYF
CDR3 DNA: TGCGCCAGCAGTGAGTCGGAGGCCTCCTACGAGCAGTACTTC

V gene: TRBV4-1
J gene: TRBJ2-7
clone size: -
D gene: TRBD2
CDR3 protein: CASSQVGLAGNSYEQYF
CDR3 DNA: TGCGCCAGCAGCCAAGTGGGACTAGCGGGAAACTCCTACGAGCAGTACTTC

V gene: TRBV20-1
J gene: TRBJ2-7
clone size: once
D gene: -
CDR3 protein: CSARRDELFCEQYF
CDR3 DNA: TGCAGTGCTAGAAGGGACGAACTGTTTTGCGAGCAGTACTTC

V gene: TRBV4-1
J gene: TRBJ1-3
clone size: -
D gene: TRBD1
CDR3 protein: CASSRVQGAGNTIYF
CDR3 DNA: TGCGCCAGCAGCCGAGTACAGGGGGCTGGAAACACCATATATTTT

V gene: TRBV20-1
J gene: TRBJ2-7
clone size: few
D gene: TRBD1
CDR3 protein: CANRGAYEQYF
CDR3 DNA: TGCGCAAACAGGGGGGCCTACGAGCAGTACTTC

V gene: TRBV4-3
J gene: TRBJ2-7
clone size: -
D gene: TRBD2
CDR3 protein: CASSQDPRGRVYEQYF
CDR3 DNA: TGCGCCAGCAGCCAAGATCCACGCGGGAGGGTTTACGAGCAGTACTTC

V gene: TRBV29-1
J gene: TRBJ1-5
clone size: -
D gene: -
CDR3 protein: CSGEVGINQPQHF
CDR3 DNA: TGCAGCGGTGAAGTGGGGATCAATCAGCCCCAGCATTTT

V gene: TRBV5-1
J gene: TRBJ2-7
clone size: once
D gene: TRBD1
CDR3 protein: CASSLRTGFYEQYF
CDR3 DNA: TGCGCCAGCAGCTTGAGGACAGGGTTCTACGAGCAGTACTTC

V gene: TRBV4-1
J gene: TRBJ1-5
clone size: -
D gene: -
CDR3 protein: CASSQVIRGEPQHF
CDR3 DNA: TGCGCCAGCAGCCAAGTTATAAGGGGTGAGCCCCAGCATTTT

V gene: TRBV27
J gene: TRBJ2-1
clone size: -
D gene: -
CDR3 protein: CASSLVWQQSYNEQFF
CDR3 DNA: TGTGCCAGCAGTTTGGTTTGGCAACAGAGCTACAATGAGCAGTTCTTC

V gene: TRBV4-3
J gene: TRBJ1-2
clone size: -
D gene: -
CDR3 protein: CASSQDRAVNYGYTF
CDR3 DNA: TGCGCCAGCAGCCAAGACAGGGCAGTTAACTATGGCTACACCTTC

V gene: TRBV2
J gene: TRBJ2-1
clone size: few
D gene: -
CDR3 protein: CASSEWEDNEQFF
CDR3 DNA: TGTGCCAGCAGTGAATGGGAGGACAATGAGCAGTTCTTC

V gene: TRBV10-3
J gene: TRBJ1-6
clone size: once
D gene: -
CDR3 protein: CAIGTQSNSPLHF
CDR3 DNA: TGTGCCATCGGGACTCAAAGCAATTCACCCCTCCACTTT

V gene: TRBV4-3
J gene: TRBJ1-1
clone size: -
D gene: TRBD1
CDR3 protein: CASSTDRGLPEAFF
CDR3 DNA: TGCGCCAGCAGCACAGACAGGGGTTTGCCTGAAGCTTTCTTT

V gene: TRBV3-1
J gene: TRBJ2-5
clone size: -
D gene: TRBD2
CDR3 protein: CASSQGLAGPYQETQYF
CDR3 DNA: TGTGCCAGCAGCCAAGGTCTAGCGGGGCCGTACCAAGAGACCCAGTACTTC

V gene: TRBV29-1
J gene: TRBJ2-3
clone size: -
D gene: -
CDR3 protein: CSVVYGTPSAADTQYF
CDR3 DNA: TGCAGCGTTGTATACGGGACACCCTCAGCCGCAGATACGCAGTATTTT

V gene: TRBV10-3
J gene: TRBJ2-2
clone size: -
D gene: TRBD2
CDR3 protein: CAISEPSGGAEETGELFF
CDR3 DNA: TGTGCCATCAGTGAGCCTAGCGGGGGGGCAGAAGAGACCGGGGAGCTGTTTTTT

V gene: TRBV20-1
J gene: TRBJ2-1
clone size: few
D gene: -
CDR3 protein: CSARLLVAASYNEQFF
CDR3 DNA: TGCAGTGCTAGACTTCTCGTAGCGGCTTCCTACAATGAGCAGTTCTTC

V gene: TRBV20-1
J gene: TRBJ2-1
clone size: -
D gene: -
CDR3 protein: CSASELDNEQFF
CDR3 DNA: TGCAGTGCTAGTGAACTCGACAATGAGCAGTTCTTC

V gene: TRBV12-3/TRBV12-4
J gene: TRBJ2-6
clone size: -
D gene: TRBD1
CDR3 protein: CAGSLTGVGANVLTF
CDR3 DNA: TGTGCCGGCAGTCTAACAGGGGTAGGGGCCAACGTCCTGACTTTC

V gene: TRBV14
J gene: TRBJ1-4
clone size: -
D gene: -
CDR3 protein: CASSQGPGLFF
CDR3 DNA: TGTGCCAGCAGCCAAGGTCCCGGACTGTTTTTT

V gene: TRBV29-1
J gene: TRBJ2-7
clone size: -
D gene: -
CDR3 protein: CSVGLTSTPYEQYF
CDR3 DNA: TGCAGCGTTGGCCTCACTAGCACCCCCTACGAGCAGTACTTC

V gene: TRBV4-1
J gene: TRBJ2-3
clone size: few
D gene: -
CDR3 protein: CASSHGSTDTQYF
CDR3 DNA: TGCGCCAGCAGCCATGGATCCACAGATACGCAGTATTTT

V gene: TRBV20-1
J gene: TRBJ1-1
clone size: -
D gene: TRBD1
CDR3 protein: CSITGELSSTEAFF
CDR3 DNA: TGCAGTATTACAGGGGAGCTCTCGAGCACTGAAGCTTTCTTT

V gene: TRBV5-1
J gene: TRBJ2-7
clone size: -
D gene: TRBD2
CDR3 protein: CASSSAASGTYEQYF
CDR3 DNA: TGCGCCAGCAGCTCGGCCGCTAGCGGAACCTACGAGCAGTACTTC

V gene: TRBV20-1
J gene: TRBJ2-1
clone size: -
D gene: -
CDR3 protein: CSARDGAVLNYEQFF
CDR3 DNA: TGCAGTGCTAGAGATGGGGCGGTTCTTAACTATGAGCAGTTCTTC

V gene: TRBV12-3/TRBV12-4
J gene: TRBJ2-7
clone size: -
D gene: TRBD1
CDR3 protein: CASQSGGDRFYEQYF
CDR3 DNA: TGTGCCAGCCAATCCGGCGGGGACAGGTTCTACGAGCAGTACTTC

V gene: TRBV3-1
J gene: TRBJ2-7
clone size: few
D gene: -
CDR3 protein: CASSQDGGADTPYEQYF
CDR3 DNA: TGTGCCAGCAGCCAAGATGGGGGAGCGGACACACCCTACGAGCAGTACTTC

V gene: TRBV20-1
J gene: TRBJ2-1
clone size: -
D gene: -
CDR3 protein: CSASRPGLTHNEQFF
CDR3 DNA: TGCAGTGCCAGTCGCCCCGGGTTGACCCACAATGAGCAGTTCTTC

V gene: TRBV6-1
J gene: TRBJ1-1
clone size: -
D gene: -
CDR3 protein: CASSENAPVSEAFF
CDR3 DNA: TGTGCCAGCAGTGAAAACGCCCCGGTTAGTGAAGCTTTCTTT